Listed here are 27 T cell receptor beta chains from one sample, sequenced in a study of lymphopenia after photon versus proton radiotherapy. The protocol was immunoSEQ multiplex PCR, while the TCRdb copy is restricted to in-frame clones and leaves out a portion. The table shows around 26,000 clones, with 81% occurring only once. This material consisted of peripheral blood, taken from a patient treated with photon-based radiotherapy. The receptors stem from a man aged 45 to 65 with gastric cancer.

This chain uses TRBV30 with TRBJ2-6, with a weak D call TRBD1 (5 bases). CDR3 length equals 18 residues. Germline V gene data show CDR1 as GTSNPN and CDR2 as SVGIG (reference sequence). Between the trimmed V and J ends, which lost 0 bases and 0 bases, there was a span of 15 bases. The CDR3 here is CAWSVPRQGGSGANVLTF. The CDR3, as DNA: TGTGCCTGGAGTGTACCAAGGCAGGGCGGCTCTGGGGCCAACGTCCTGACTTTC.

Written as DNA, the CDR3 is TGTGCCAGTAGTCAGGGAAACTTCTATGGCTACACCTTC. Translated, it gives CASSQGNFYGYTF. The chain carries TRBV19 and TRBJ1-2, with a possible D match to TRBD1 (5 bases). V was pared by 5 bases and J by 4 bases, with 11 bases between. The CDR3 has 13 amino acids. Germline loops: CDR1 LNHDA, CDR2 SQIVND (reference sequence).

V is TRBV30 and J is TRBJ1-1, with D perhaps TRBD1 (5 bases). V dropped 5 bases and J dropped 0 bases, with 13 bases sitting between them. Germline-derived CDR1 and CDR2 are GTSNPN and SVGIG (reference sequence). The CDR3 extends over 14 amino acids. In DNA, the CDR3 is TGTGCCTGGGATGACAGAGACATGAACACTGAAGCTTTCTTT. Residues: CAWDDRDMNTEAFF.

The chain recombines TRBV5-1 with TRBJ2-3; unclear D gene. Per the germline V gene, CDR1 is SGHRS and CDR2 is YFSETQ. The V end lost 0 bases, the J end lost 6 bases, and 5 bases lay between the germline ends. There are 12 residues in the CDR3. The CDR3, as DNA: TGCGCCAGCAGCTTGGAGTTGGATACGCAGTATTTT. Encoded protein: CASSLELDTQYF.

This chain uses TRBV6-1 with TRBJ1-2; 8 nucleotides line up with TRBD1. Germline CDR1 MNHNS, CDR2 SASEGT. The CDR3 length is 15 residues. The trim removed 7 bases at V and 6 bases at J, leaving 13 bases unmatched. The CDR3 spells CASNRGDRGKDGYTF. The CDR3 nucleotides read TGTGCCAGCAACAGAGGCGACAGGGGAAAAGATGGCTACACCTTC.

This chain joins TRBV18 and TRBJ1-1; 7 bases align to TRBD1. This CDR3 has 16 amino acids. Germline V gene lookup returns CDR1 KGHSH and CDR2 LQKENI. Trimming took 0 bases from V and 0 from J; bases not matched to a gene: 4. The CDR3 loop reads CASSPPWGQLNTEAFF. For the CDR3, the DNA is TGTGCCAGCTCACCACCCTGGGGACAGCTGAACACTGAAGCTTTCTTT.

The chain joins TRBV2 to TRBJ1-5; no clear D. The CDR3 is 14 residues long. V was clipped by 3 bases and J by 9 bases, with 15 bases between them. Germline V gives CDR1 SNHLY, CDR2 FYNNEI. Written as DNA, the CDR3 is TGTGCCAGCAGTGAGTGGCAGGTGGGTAGGCCCCAGCATTTT. Protein product: CASSEWQVGRPQHF. Using reference TRBV2 and TRBJ1-5 for the parts outside the CDR3, the full variable domain is EPEVTQTPSHQVTQMGQEVILRCVPISNHLYFYWYRQILGQKVEFLVSFYNNEISEKSEIFDDQFSVERPDGSNFTLKIRSTKLEDSAMYFCASSEWQVGRPQHFGDGTRLSIL.

V and J are TRBV19 and TRBJ1-3; D is undetermined. Germline V gene sequence: CDR1 LNHDA, CDR2 SQIVND (reference sequence). The germline V and J ends were trimmed by 3 bases and 0 bases, with 6 bases remaining between them. CDR3 length equals 14 residues. CDR3 nucleotides: TGTGCCAGTAGTATCTTCCTCTCTGGAAACACCATATATTTT. Its protein is CASSIFLSGNTIYF.

The sample holds a few counts of this clone. The chain links TRBV19 to TRBJ1-2, with a weak D call TRBD1 (6 bases). V lost 2 bases to trimming and J lost 4 bases, with 17 bases between them. The CDR3 contains 16 residues. Germline V gene lookup returns CDR1 LNHDA and CDR2 SQIVND (reference sequence). CDR3 in DNA: TGTGCCAGTAGTATAACTGTGGGGGGCCGAAGCTATGGCTACACCTTC. It codes for CASSITVGGRSYGYTF.

This clone was seen only a few times. The rearrangement joins TRBV5-1 to TRBJ2-7; D might be TRBD1 (6 bases). The CDR3 consists of 15 residues. CDR1 is SGHRS, CDR2 YFSETQ, per germline. V shed 6 bases and J shed 3 bases, with 19 bases lying between them. As DNA, the CDR3 is TGCGCCAGCAACACTCTGGCCGGACAGTACTACGAGCAGTACGTC. Its protein product is CASNTLAGQYYEQYV.

This chain joins TRBV5-8 and TRBJ2-1; a possible D gene is TRBD2 (6 bases). Trimming took off 0 bases at V and 15 bases at J, with 10 bases between the two ends. Looked up from germline, CDR1 is SGHTS and CDR2 is YDEGEE. CDR3 length: 11 residues. The CDR3 loop is CASSLVQGGFF. In nucleotides, the CDR3 is TGTGCCAGCAGCTTGGTTCAGGGAGGGTTCTTC.

The chain joins TRBV5-4 to TRBJ2-1; D call uncertain. Per germline, CDR1 SGHNT and CDR2 YYREEE (reference sequence). The CDR3 covers 13 residues. Trimming stripped 2 bases from V and 5 bases from J, with 8 bases between. The CDR3 bases are TGTGCCAGCAGCTTTGTCTCGAACAATGAGCAGTTCTTC. Residues: CASSFVSNNEQFF.

This sequence joins TRBV19 and TRBJ1-5, with D possibly matching TRBD1 (5 bases). V was pared by 9 bases and J by 7 bases, with 19 bases between. Germline V CDR1 and CDR2: LNHDA, SQIVND (reference sequence). The CDR3 covers 14 residues. DNA for the CDR3: TGTGCCAGCAAAACAACAGGACGGGAACAGCCCCAGCATTTT. Its translation is CASKTTGREQPQHF.

The chain is built from TRBV19 and TRBJ2-7, with D perhaps assigned TRBD1 or TRBD2 (6 bases each). The CDR3 contains 14 residues. Per the germline V gene, CDR1 is LNHDA and CDR2 is SQIVND (reference sequence). The V and J ends lost 7 bases and 5 bases respectively, with 18 bases between them. The CDR3 region is CASIQGGESHEQYV. CDR3 bases: TGTGCCAGTATACAGGGAGGCGAGTCCCACGAGCAGTACGTC.

This chain joins TRBV30 and TRBJ1-6, with a possible D match to TRBD1 (5 bases). V lost 3 bases to trimming and J lost 4 bases, with 16 bases between them. The CDR3 covers 16 residues. Germline V lookup: CDR1 GTSNPN, CDR2 SVGIG (reference sequence). In DNA form, the CDR3 reads TGTGCCTGGAGACACACGGGCGGGGGGTATAATTCACCCCTCCACTTT. Residues: CAWRHTGGGYNSPLHF.

The chain joins TRBV6-1 to TRBJ2-7, with D perhaps TRBD1 (5 bases). V dropped 7 bases and J dropped 3 bases, with 16 bases sitting between them. Germline assignment: CDR1 MNHNS and CDR2 SASEGT. CDR3 length: 14 residues. CDR3 sequence: CASNPGQGFYEQYV. The CDR3 nucleotides read TGTGCCAGCAATCCAGGACAAGGGTTCTACGAGCAGTACGTC.

The chain employs TRBV7-9 and TRBJ2-2; D not resolved. The CDR3 is 16 residues long. Trimming left V 2 bases short and J 2 bases short, with 12 bases between. Germline V gives CDR1 SEHNR, CDR2 FQNEAQ (reference sequence). The CDR3 loop is CASSLKGQANTGELFF. For the CDR3, the DNA is TGTGCCAGCAGCTTAAAAGGGCAGGCCAACACCGGGGAGCTGTTTTTT.

This clone has a single count. The chain combines TRBV2 with TRBJ1-6; possibly TRBD1 for D (5 bases). Germline-derived CDR1 and CDR2 are SNHLY and FYNNEI. The V and J ends lost 6 bases and 6 bases respectively, with 12 bases between them. This CDR3 contains 14 residues. DNA for the CDR3: TGTGCCAGCAGAGATCCAGGGTCTAATTCACCCCTCCACTTT. Its protein is CASRDPGSNSPLHF.

This sequence joins TRBV7-8 and TRBJ2-3; 10 nucleotides match TRBD2. In germline, CDR1 is SGHVS, CDR2 FQNEAQ. The J segment lost 4 bases and the V segment lost 7 bases, leaving 5 bases of the junction unmatched. There are 14 residues in the CDR3. CDR3 loop: CASTVSGGADTQYF. The CDR3, as DNA: TGTGCCAGCACCGTCAGCGGGGGGGCAGATACGCAGTATTTT.

In its sample, this clone was seen once. The V and J genes are TRBV6-5 and TRBJ1-2; D possibly corresponds to TRBD1 (5 bases). Trimming took 7 bases from V and 8 from J, leaving 11 bases between them. The CDR3 covers 11 residues. CDR1 is MNHEY, CDR2 SVGAGI, per germline. CDR3 sequence: CASKQGGGYTF. In DNA, the CDR3 is TGTGCCAGCAAGCAGGGTGGCGGCTACACCTTC.

The rearrangement links TRBV5-6 to TRBJ1-3; D is unclear. The CDR3 extends over 17 amino acids. The V and J ends lost 3 bases and 0 bases respectively, with 16 bases between them. Germline V CDR1 and CDR2: SGHDT, YYEEEE. CDR3 residues: CASSSGEARLSGNTIYF. The CDR3 DNA reads TGTGCCAGCAGCTCGGGAGAAGCCCGACTCTCTGGAAACACCATATATTTT.

This clone was detected only a few times. As DNA, the CDR3 is TGCGCCAGCAGGCATTTAGAGACCCAGTACTTC. Amino acid sequence: CASRHLETQYF. V gene TRBV5-1 combines with J gene TRBJ2-5; D is unclear. Germline V gene sequence: CDR1 SGHRS, CDR2 YFSETQ. V dropped 5 bases and J dropped 4 bases, with 6 bases sitting between them. This CDR3 has 11 amino acids.

V usage is TRBV27 and J usage is TRBJ1-1; D is perhaps TRBD1 (5 bases). This CDR3 is built from 14 residues. V was shortened by 3 bases and J by 2 bases, with 10 bases between the two germline ends. The germline V gene encodes CDR1 MNHEY and CDR2 SMNVEV (reference sequence). The DNA of the CDR3 is TGTGCCAGCAGTTTCAGGGAAGGTAACACTGAAGCTTTCTTT. It is translated as CASSFREGNTEAFF.

The CDR3: CASSLGEQYF. Written as DNA, the CDR3 is TGTGCCAGCAGCTTGGGAGAGCAGTACTTC. The chain is built from TRBV11-2 and TRBJ2-5, with D possibly matching TRBD2 (5 bases). The CDR3 runs to 10 residues. In germline, CDR1 is SGHAT, CDR2 FQNNGV. V lost 3 bases and J lost 11, with 7 bases in between.

This chain links TRBV7-2 with TRBJ2-5; TRBD1 matches at 7 bases. The length of the CDR3 is 14 residues. CDR1 and CDR2 from the germline V gene are SGHTA and FQGNSA. The ends lost 1 base at V and 5 bases at J; junction bases unmatched: 4. The CDR3 DNA is TGTGCCAGCAGCTTAGGACAGGGCAAGGAGACCCAGTACTTC. Residues: CASSLGQGKETQYF.

The chain has TRBV11-2 and TRBJ1-1; a weak D match, TRBD1 (5 bases). Germline CDR1 and CDR2: SGHAT and FQNNGV. CDR3 length: 13 residues. V gave up 5 bases and J gave up 1 base, with 8 bases separating them. The CDR3 DNA reads TGTGCCAGCAGCCGGACACCGAACACTGAAGCTTTCTTT. This codes for CASSRTPNTEAFF.

This clone was recorded a few times. V usage is TRBV7-6 and J usage is TRBJ2-1, with 7 bases matching TRBD2. Unmatched junction bases numbered 2, after V lost 1 base and J lost 5 bases. Germline CDR1 and CDR2: SGHVS and FNYEAQ. The CDR3 is 14 residues long. In nucleotides, the CDR3 is TGTGCCAGCAGCTTAGAGCGGGAAGACAATGAGCAGTTCTTC. Its protein product is CASSLEREDNEQFF.